This T cell receptor (beta chain) stems from a study of T cell repertoires and HLA-DP antigens. Overall study context: Transduced HeLa cells presented HLA-DP to CD4+ T cells.

This clone was found once. The antigen remains undetermined. Deep-resolution sequencing targeted roughly 200,000 T cell genomes in pre-culture CD4+ samples. Profiled with immunoSEQ multiplex PCR; TCRdb holds only in-frame clones, not every one. Of roughly 110,000 clones in the sample, over 90% are singletons; the top ten hold more than 0.25%. Notes on the study in general: Average cumulative frequency of previously undetected clones was approximately 34% against one allele and roughly 47% against the other. Naive and memory CD4+ cells were analysed together, not apart.

The specimen was CD4+ T cells from PBMCs. This clonotype was sampled from a woman in her late teens or twenties in good health and CMV-seronegative.

The CDR3: CASAGLAFLGEQFF. The CDR3 DNA is TGTGCCAGCGCGGGACTAGCTTTTTTGGGTGAGCAGTTCTTC. This chain joins TRBV28 and TRBJ2-1; the match to TRBD2 covers 9 bases. This CDR3 has 14 residues. The V gene end was trimmed by 8 bases and the J gene end by 9 bases; junction bases not matched to a gene: 11. From germline, CDR1 is MDHEN and CDR2 SYDVKM.